This T cell receptor beta chain stems from a study of blood T cell repertoires in COVID-19. Authors' data handling: Quantification of nucleated cells was approximated via reference gene primer amplification. Measured with immunoSEQ multiplex PCR; TCRdb has only the in-frame clones, and not every one. V and J calls plus clone size are reproduced from that table; the DNA served to infer D and trimming. Among some 260,000 clones listed, roughly 80% were seen once. Living in under 30 US areas, the participants were between roughly 18 and 90 years of age. This CDR3 spans 14 amino acids. Germline V gives CDR1 SNHLY, CDR2 FYNNEI. V dropped 7 bases and J dropped 4 bases, with 13 bases sitting between them.

The sequenced sample consisted of PBMCs or T cells enriched from blood (not recorded which). The receptor comes from a man younger than 45 with acute COVID-19. V is TRBV2 and J is TRBJ2-2, with D tentatively TRBD2 (6 bases). CDR3 DNA: TGTGCCAGCATCCCCGAGCGGGTCACCGGGGAGCTGTTTTTT. Translating it yields CASIPERVTGELFF.